This T cell receptor beta chain was captured by sequencing in a study of shared clonotypes between healthy human individuals. On the study more broadly: Donor composition was two women and three men, aged 18 to 49. Whole-study findings and limits: In having few donors, the study represented limited genetic and exposure-history diversity. Sequencing depth was expected to affect clonotype sharing among donors.

V shed 4 bases and J shed 12 bases, with 17 bases lying between them. This CDR3 comprises 12 residues. Per germline, CDR1 SGHRS and CDR2 YFSETQ. Profiled with immunoSEQ multiplex PCR; TCRdb holds only in-frame clones, not every one. The repertoire holds 2,500,000 or so clones, with 93% as singletons. Comments on this clone: The antigen is unknown.

CD4+ cell separation produced CD45RA+ naive and CD45RA-negative memory subsets. The specimen was naive CD4+ T cells from PBMCs. Subset specified: CD45RA+ positively selected. The V call is TRBV5-1, the J call TRBJ2-7; D is perhaps TRBD1 (6 bases). The TCR comes from a man between 18 and 29 years old in good health. Some clones in this sample may be carry-over from other donors' samples. The CDR3 sequence: CASSHDGGQGYF. CDR3 coding DNA: TGCGCCAGCAGCCACGATGGGGGACAAGGGTACTTC. Full variable domain (outside the CDR3, taken from reference TRBV5-1 and TRBJ2-7): KAGVTQTPRYLIKTRGQQVTLSCSPISGHRSVSWYQQTPGQGLQFLFEYFSETQRNKGNFPGRFSGRQFSNSRSEMNVSTLELGDSALYLCASSHDGGQGYFGPGTRLTVT.